Listed here are 17 T cell receptor beta chains from one sample, sequenced in a study of T cell changes during pregnancy in multiple sclerosis. Data came from immunoSEQ multiplex PCR; TCRdb stores just in-frame clones and leaves some out. The sample contains 20,000 or so clones, about nine tenths of which appear only once. Here the sequenced sample was CD8+ T cells from peripheral blood mononuclear cells, taken in the third trimester of pregnancy. These receptors all stem from a female donor in good health, enrolled as a control in a pregnancy study.

The V call is TRBV5-1, the J call TRBJ1-2; D is unresolved. CDR3 length equals 14 residues. The V gene's germline CDR1 is SGHRS and CDR2 YFSETQ. V was pared by 0 bases and J by 6 bases, with 12 bases between. The CDR3 DNA reads as TGCGCCAGCAGCTTGGTCAGTGAGGGCCATGGCTACACCTTC. It yields the protein CASSLVSEGHGYTF.

V and J are TRBV27 and TRBJ2-1, with unresolved D. Between the trimmed V and J ends, which lost 2 bases and 0 bases, there was a span of 8 bases. Looked up from germline, CDR1 is MNHEY and CDR2 is SMNVEV (reference sequence). The CDR3 runs 15 residues. This CDR3 is CASSLTLSSYNEQFF. In nucleotides, the CDR3 is TGTGCCAGCAGTTTAACTCTGAGCTCCTACAATGAGCAGTTCTTC.

The J gene is TRBJ2-5, the V gene TRBV7-9; a possible D gene is TRBD1 (7 bases). Per the germline V gene, CDR1 is SEHNR and CDR2 is FQNEAQ (reference sequence). V was trimmed by 4 bases and J by 3 bases, leaving 15 bases between them. CDR3 length equals 15 residues. The CDR3 loop reads CASSWQDREEETQYF. CDR3 in DNA: TGTGCCAGCAGCTGGCAAGACAGGGAGGAAGAGACCCAGTACTTC.

The chain links TRBV27 to TRBJ2-7; the match to TRBD2 covers 12 bases. V shed 4 bases and J 4 bases; nucleotides not matched to a gene: 5. The CDR3 sequence is 15 residues long. Germline CDR1 is MNHEY and CDR2 is SMNVEV (reference sequence). CDR3 in amino acids: CASSSGLAGLYEQYF. DNA of the CDR3: TGTGCCAGCAGTTCAGGACTAGCGGGGCTGTACGAGCAGTACTTC.

The DNA for the CDR3 is TGTGCCAGCAGCCAGCTGACAGGAACCTACGAGCAGTACTTC. Amino acids: CASSQLTGTYEQYF. V is TRBV11-2 and J is TRBJ2-7; perhaps TRBD1 as D (6 bases). The length of the CDR3 is 14 residues. Germline V gene lookup returns CDR1 SGHAT and CDR2 FQNNGV. Trimming shortened V by 5 bases and J by 2 bases, and 13 bases separated the two germline ends.

This clone showed up just once. The chain has TRBV7-8 and TRBJ1-2; 10 bases match TRBD1. Looked up from germline, CDR1 is SGHVS and CDR2 is FQNEAQ. V trimming: 5 bases; J trimming: 8 bases; junction bases outside the gene matches: 11. CDR3 length: 15 residues. The chain's CDR3 is CASSLLGTGVGGYTF. The CDR3 DNA reads TGTGCCAGCAGCCTCCTCGGGACAGGGGTAGGCGGCTACACCTTC. Combining the CDR3 with reference TRBV7-8 and TRBJ1-2 gives the whole variable domain GAGVSQSPRYKVAKRGQDVALRCDPISGHVSLFWYQQALGQGPEFLTYFQNEAQLDKSGLPSDRFFAERPEGSVSTLKIQRTQQEDSAVYLCASSLLGTGVGGYTFGSGTRLTVV.

J is TRBJ1-2 and V is TRBV5-6; possibly TRBD1 for D (6 bases). There are 15 residues in the CDR3. Per the germline V gene, CDR1 is SGHDT and CDR2 is YYEEEE. Trimming removed 0 bases at V and 5 bases at J, with 14 bases between. The CDR3 nucleotides read TGTGCCAGCAGCTTGGAAACAGGGTATGAATATGGCTACACCTTC. Translated, it gives CASSLETGYEYGYTF.

V is TRBV7-8 and J is TRBJ2-7, with 9 bases lining up with TRBD2. V was clipped by 7 bases and J by 7 bases; unmatched bases: 14. Germline values: CDR1 SGHVS, CDR2 FQNEAQ. The CDR3 covers 15 residues. The CDR3 is CASTGAGGPGDEQYF. The CDR3, as DNA: TGTGCCAGCACAGGAGCGGGAGGCCCAGGGGATGAGCAGTACTTC.

This clone was picked up one time. The CDR3 DNA reads TGTGCCAGCAGTTTTAGGGGCGCTCCTAATGAGCAGTTCTTC. It is translated as CASSFRGAPNEQFF. The chain has TRBV27 and TRBJ2-1; a weak D match, TRBD1 (5 bases). This CDR3 has 14 amino acids. Trimming shortened V by 3 bases and J by 7 bases, and 13 bases separated the two germline ends. CDR1 and CDR2 (germline): MNHEY, SMNVEV (reference sequence).

This clone was counted once. The V and J genes are TRBV28 and TRBJ1-5; D not certain. CDR3 length equals 14 residues. The V gene's germline CDR1 is MDHEN and CDR2 SYDVKM. V was shortened by 7 bases and J by 2 bases, with 12 bases between the two germline ends. As DNA, the CDR3 is TGTGCCAGCATAGTAGAGTTTGGCAATCAGCCCCAGCATTTT. Amino acid sequence: CASIVEFGNQPQHF.

The chain employs TRBV27 and TRBJ2-1; TRBD2 matches at 10 bases. Germline-derived CDR1 and CDR2 are MNHEY and SMNVEV (reference sequence). This CDR3 is 17 amino acids long. The junction had 14 bases not matched to a gene; V was cut back by 5 bases and J by 7 bases. The CDR3: CASSTLLLAGKYNEQFF. CDR3 nucleotides: TGTGCCAGCAGTACCCTATTACTAGCGGGAAAGTATAATGAGCAGTTCTTC.

This sequence joins TRBV6-1 and TRBJ1-6, with 7 bases that match TRBD1. The CDR3 is 16 residues long. With 2 bases clipped from V and 5 bases from J, the junction kept 6 bases outside the gene matches. Germline V CDR1 and CDR2: MNHNS, SASEGT. The CDR3 protein is CASSELDRRHNSPLHF. The DNA for the CDR3 is TGTGCCAGCAGTGAACTGGACAGGCGCCATAATTCACCCCTCCACTTT.

The chain combines TRBV4-3 with TRBJ2-1, with D possibly TRBD1 on 6 matching bases. Germline CDR1 and CDR2: LGHNA and YSLEER. There are 15 residues in the CDR3. V lost 4 bases and J lost 5, with 15 bases in between. DNA for the CDR3: TGCGCCAGCAGCCGGTGGCAGGGGTCCGACAATGAGCAGTTCTTC. This gives the protein CASSRWQGSDNEQFF.

This rearrangement joins TRBV6-6 to TRBJ2-5; TRBD2 might be the D (6 bases). V was pared by 0 bases and J by 6 bases, with 11 bases between. The CDR3 consists of 14 residues. From germline, CDR1 is MNHNY and CDR2 SVGAGI (reference sequence). CDR3 coding DNA: TGTGCCAGCAGTTACTCAGGGGAGGTGAAGACCCAGTACTTC. Translation: CASSYSGEVKTQYF.

V usage is TRBV4-1 and J usage is TRBJ1-5, with unresolved D. V was shortened by 4 bases and J by 1 base, with 8 bases between the two germline ends. This CDR3 is 14 amino acids long. CDR1 is MGHRA and CDR2 is YSYEKL in the germline V gene. DNA for the CDR3: TGCGCCAGCAGCCTAGTTAGAAGCAATCAGCCCCAGCATTTT. It specifies CASSLVRSNQPQHF.

The chain combines TRBV29-1 with TRBJ1-2, with 7 bases aligning to TRBD1. Germline V lookup: CDR1 SQVTM, CDR2 ANQGSEA. This CDR3 has 12 amino acids. Trimming at V came to 7 bases and at J to 3 bases, leaving 5 bases not matched to a gene. CDR3 residues: CSAQDRHYGYTF. CDR3 DNA: TGCAGCGCCCAGGACAGGCACTATGGCTACACCTTC.

The chain combines TRBV11-2 with TRBJ2-5, with 9 bases identical to TRBD2. V was pared by 3 bases and J by 1 base, with 9 bases of the junction left unmatched. The length of the CDR3 is 17 residues. Germline V gene lookup returns CDR1 SGHAT and CDR2 FQNNGV. The CDR3 reads CASSFGAASGAQETQYF. The CDR3 DNA is TGTGCCAGCAGCTTCGGGGCGGCTAGCGGGGCCCAAGAGACCCAGTACTTC.